One and the same sample provided the 23 T cell receptor beta chains below, sequenced in a study of blood T cells in healthy people across ages. Primers used in a second PCR of roughly 7 to 11 cycles were a sample-barcoded 5' primer and a J-beta primer mix. In TCRdb, the 5' RACE reads were re-called with MiXCR into one record per CDR3 protein. The sample lists fewer than 800,000 distinct CDR3 sequences, 20% to 25% occurring once. The material sequenced was blood. The receptors come from a man in his sixties or seventies in good health.

The chain uses TRBV7-2 and TRBJ2-1, with TRBD1 identical over 11 bases. The CDR3 loop spans 15 amino acids. The V gene end was trimmed by 5 bases and the J gene end by 5 bases; junction bases not matched to a gene: 5. CDR1 is SGHTA, CDR2 FQGNSA, per germline. Here the CDR3 DNA reads TGTGCCAGCAGCCCGCGGGACAGGGGGAACAATGAGCAGTTCTTC. It is translated as CASSPRDRGNNEQFF.

This clonotype came up many times. The V call is TRBV20-1, the J call TRBJ2-3; 8 positions agree with TRBD1. The germline V gene encodes CDR1 DFQATT and CDR2 SNEGSKA (reference sequence). Trimming removed 0 bases from V and 3 bases from J; junction bases left unmatched: 5. The CDR3 has 15 residues. The CDR3 DNA sequence: TGCAGTGCTAGAGATAGCAGGGGGCGGACAGATACGCAGTATTTT. This translates into CSARDSRGRTDTQYF.

The chain combines TRBV14 with TRBJ2-5; 10 nucleotides agree with TRBD2. In germline, CDR1 is SGHDN, CDR2 FVKESK. The CDR3 is made up of 16 amino acids. The ends lost 3 bases at V and 1 base at J; junction bases unmatched: 5. The CDR3 is CASSQPGLAIQETQYF. The CDR3 nucleotides are TGTGCCAGCAGCCAGCCGGGACTAGCGATCCAAGAGACCCAGTACTTC.

The chain has TRBV3-1 and TRBJ1-1; no firm D call. Germline V gene lookup returns CDR1 LGHDT and CDR2 YNNKEL (reference sequence). The V end lost 1 base, the J end lost 7 bases, and 4 bases lay between the germline ends. The CDR3 has 11 residues. The CDR3 here is CASSQAGEAFF. The CDR3 bases are TGTGCCAGCAGCCAAGCGGGTGAAGCTTTCTTT.

The rearrangement uses TRBV6-2 or TRBV6-3 and TRBJ2-7, with a weak D call TRBD1 (6 bases). CDR1 is MNHEY, CDR2 SVGEGT, per germline. Trimming shortened V by 0 bases and J by 2 bases, and 11 bases separated the two germline ends. The CDR3 is 15 residues long. CDR3 sequence (DNA): TGTGCCAGCAGTTACTCTCTCGGGGACACCTACGAGCAGTACTTC. Encoded protein: CASSYSLGDTYEQYF.

This clonotype showed up many times. The chain has TRBV20-1 and TRBJ2-5, with D possibly matching TRBD1 (6 bases). The CDR3 sequence is 15 residues long. Germline CDR1 is DFQATT and CDR2 is SNEGSKA (reference sequence). Trimming stripped 3 bases from V and 5 bases from J, with 19 bases between. The CDR3 reads CSASLAQGNGETQYF. As DNA, the CDR3 is TGCAGTGCTAGCTTAGCACAGGGTAACGGCGAGACCCAGTACTTC.

This clonotype was detected many times. This chain links TRBV7-9 with TRBJ2-7; 9 nucleotides line up with TRBD1. Germline lookup yields CDR1 SEHNR and CDR2 FQNEAQ (reference sequence). The CDR3 is 13 amino acids. Trimming cost V 5 bases and J 3 bases; bases outside gene matches: 2. CDR3 DNA: TGTGCCAGCAGCAAGGGACAGGGCTACGAGCAGTACTTC. Translating gives CASSKGQGYEQYF.

This clonotype has just a few counts. CDR3 in amino acids: CSARDRVANEKLFF. The CDR3 region has the DNA TGCAGTGCTAGAGATCGGGTCGCGAATGAAAAACTGTTTTTT. J is TRBJ1-4 and V is TRBV20-1; D not resolved. Trimming removed 0 bases from V and 5 bases from J, with 10 bases in between. This CDR3 contains 14 residues. Per the germline V gene, CDR1 is DFQATT and CDR2 is SNEGSKA (reference sequence).

The rearrangement links TRBV10-3 to TRBJ2-1; D possibly corresponds to TRBD2 (6 bases). The CDR3 spans 14 residues. Germline V gene data show CDR1 as ENHRY and CDR2 as SYGVKD. V lost 3 bases to trimming and J lost 8 bases, with 14 bases between them. CDR3 sequence reads: CAISDGGRWDEQFF. CDR3 nucleotides: TGTGCCATCAGTGACGGGGGTCGGTGGGATGAGCAGTTCTTC.

This clonotype appeared a few times. One end of the junction does not line up with germline, which may come from a read error. The chain is built from TRBV7-8 and TRBJ2-2, with D perhaps matching TRBD2 (6 bases). The V gene's germline CDR1 is SGHVS and CDR2 FQNEAQ. This CDR3 is built from 15 residues. CDR3 region: CAGSVQGAGTGELFF. The CDR3, as DNA: TGTGCCGGCAGCGTCCAGGGTGCGGGAACCGGTGAGCTGTTTTTT.

The rearrangement uses TRBV6-2 or TRBV6-3 and TRBJ2-5; D is possibly TRBD2 (6 bases). The CDR3 sequence is 13 residues long. The V gene lost 6 bases and the J gene lost 11 bases, with 19 bases spanning the gap. Germline V lookup: CDR1 MNHEY, CDR2 SVGEGT. The CDR3 sequence: CASRGLFRDGQYF. In nucleotides, the CDR3 is TGTGCCAGCAGGGGACTCTTCCGGGATGGGCAGTACTTC.

The rearrangement joins TRBV9 to TRBJ2-5; 11 bases are a match to TRBD2. The DNA end favors TRBJ2-7, so the J call may be wrong. Germline V lookup: CDR1 SGDLS, CDR2 YYNGEE. The CDR3 loop spans 15 amino acids. The CDR3 bases are TGTGCCAGCAGCGTGTCGGGACTAGCGGTTTACGAGCAGTACTTC. Protein sequence: CASSVSGLAVYEQYF.

The chain carries TRBV20-1 and TRBJ2-7, with TRBD2 identical over 8 bases. Germline CDR1 DFQATT, CDR2 SNEGSKA (reference sequence). V lost 1 base, J lost 3 bases, and 5 bases stayed unmatched. This CDR3 is 14 amino acids long. The CDR3 sequence: CSARASLAGYEQYF. CDR3 DNA: TGCAGTGCTAGAGCGAGTCTAGCGGGCTACGAGCAGTACTTC.

This clonotype has only a few counts. V gene TRBV20-1 combines with J gene TRBJ2-1; 8 bases map to TRBD2. Germline V CDR1 and CDR2: DFQATT, SNEGSKA (reference sequence). The CDR3 length is 16 residues. V lost 0 bases to trimming and J lost 6 bases; unmatched junction nucleotides: 10. The CDR3 loop reads CSARDLERGTFNEQFF. The CDR3, as DNA: TGCAGTGCTAGAGATCTGGAGCGGGGGACCTTCAATGAGCAGTTCTTC.

This chain uses TRBV12-3 or TRBV12-4 with TRBJ2-1; 8 nucleotides line up with TRBD2. V was clipped by 11 bases and J by 0 bases; unmatched bases: 12. The CDR3 consists of 16 residues. The CDR3 reads CAVRSGVGSSYNEQFF. CDR3 bases: TGTGCCGTCCGTAGCGGGGTGGGGAGCTCCTACAATGAGCAGTTCTTC.

A word on this clonotype: The junction shows a germline mismatch at one end, possibly a read error. This chain connects TRBV6-2 or TRBV6-3 to TRBJ2-7, with 13 bases lining up with TRBD2. The CDR3 has 13 amino acids. The germline gives CDR1 MNHEY, CDR2 SVGEGT. CDR3: CASRGLAGEAGFF. The CDR3 DNA sequence: TGTGCCAGCAGAGGACTAGCGGGAGAGGCTGGGTTCTTC.

This clonotype was counted between two and nine times. The CDR3 is CATSDSGSLSSAQYF. The CDR3 DNA follows: TGTGCCACCAGTGACAGCGGGAGTCTAAGTTCTGCGCAGTATTTT. The chain links TRBV24-1 to TRBJ2-3; 8 nucleotides agree with TRBD2. The J segment lost 10 bases and the V segment lost 4 bases, leaving 12 bases of the junction unmatched. The CDR3 runs to 15 residues. Germline CDR1 is KGHDR and CDR2 is SFDVKD.

The rearrangement uses TRBV11-2 and TRBJ2-7, with D tentatively TRBD2 (6 bases). The germline CDR1 and CDR2 sequences are SGHAT and FQNNGV. Trimming took off 2 bases at V and 4 bases at J, with 21 bases between the two ends. The CDR3 consists of 17 residues. The CDR3 protein is CASSLRGAPIRTYEQYF. As DNA, the CDR3 is TGTGCCAGCAGCTTACGCGGGGCCCCGATCCGGACGTACGAGCAGTACTTC.

The gene calls are TRBV5-6 and TRBJ2-1, with unresolved D. Germline V CDR1 and CDR2: SGHDT, YYEEEE. V lost 0 bases and J 5 bases, leaving 6 bases between the germline ends. This CDR3 spans 13 amino acids. CDR3 loop: CASSLVGNNEQFF. CDR3 coding DNA: TGTGCCAGCAGCTTGGTCGGAAACAATGAGCAGTTCTTC.

This clonotype has a count of ten or more. This sequence joins TRBV12-5 and TRBJ2-5; D is possibly TRBD2 (6 bases). CDR1 and CDR2 (germline): LGHNT, FRNRAP. The germline V and J ends were trimmed by 8 bases and 1 base, with 14 bases remaining between them. There are 14 residues in the CDR3. The CDR3 spells CASSVMGGQETQYF. The DNA for the CDR3 is TGTGCTAGTTCGGTCATGGGGGGCCAAGAGACCCAGTACTTC.

The chain couples TRBV7-3 to TRBJ2-1, with 12 bases fitting TRBD1. Germline loops: CDR1 SGHTA, CDR2 FQGTGA. The CDR3 has 18 amino acids. The trim removed 0 bases at V and 4 bases at J, leaving 7 bases unmatched. CDR3 DNA sequence: TGTGCCAGCAGCTTAACCGGGACAGGGGGCGCAGGATACAATGAGCAGTTCTTC. Its translation: CASSLTGTGGAGYNEQFF.

Only a few counts were recorded for this clonotype. The chain is built from TRBV5-1 and TRBJ2-1; 11 bases line up with TRBD2. Looked up from germline, CDR1 is SGHRS and CDR2 is YFSETQ. The J segment lost 6 bases and the V segment lost 7 bases, leaving 9 bases of the junction unmatched. The CDR3 runs 15 residues. CDR3 region: CASGDSGRAGNEQFF. The CDR3 nucleotides are TGCGCCAGCGGTGATAGCGGGAGGGCAGGCAATGAGCAGTTCTTC.

This clonotype was seen a few times. The chain has TRBV20-1 and TRBJ1-3, with 10 bases matching TRBD1. J was trimmed by 4 bases and V by 6 bases; bases with no gene match: 9. Germline CDR1 is DFQATT and CDR2 is SNEGSKA (reference sequence). The CDR3 is made up of 15 amino acids. The CDR3 DNA is TGCAGTGCACAACCCGACAGGGGGCTAGGAAACACCATATATTTT. This sequence encodes CSAQPDRGLGNTIYF.